Sequencing of this TCR beta chain was carried out in a study of T cell responses to AZD1222 COVID-19 vaccine. Study-level results: Spike-specific TCR breadth and depth rose after two AZD1222 doses. Dominant CD4 TCR responses targeted spike regions 160-218 and 743-854.

Notes on this clone: Antigen specificity is unknown.

Assay used: immunoSEQ multiplex PCR; TCRdb lists only in-frame clones, some missing. Of about 120,000 clones listed, approximately 93% were seen once; the top ten hold about 3%. The origin of this receptor is an adult in good health. The specimen comprised peripheral blood, sampled on day 0 of AZD1222 vaccination.

CDR3 amino acids: CASSFSAASGSNNEQFF. CDR3 nucleotides: TGTGCCAGCAGTTTTTCTGCGGCTAGCGGGAGTAACAATGAGCAGTTCTTC. V usage is TRBV27 and J usage is TRBJ2-1; the match to TRBD2 covers 10 bases. V shed 3 bases, J shed 5 bases, and the junction held 10 bases outside the gene matches. The CDR3 spans 17 residues. The germline gives CDR1 MNHEY, CDR2 SMNVEV (reference sequence).